Below, 12 T cell receptor beta chains from the same sample are listed, as sequenced in a study of blood T cell repertoires in COVID-19. Method: immunoSEQ multiplex PCR; TCRdb's copy keeps in-frame clones and lacks some. Altogether tens of thousands of clones are present, over 65% being singletons, with the ten largest covering 12%. Sequencing input: peripheral blood. These receptors all come from a human donor in a cohort sampled during active COVID-19.

In this sample, this clone turned up a few times. The chain links TRBV15 to TRBJ1-5, with 7 bases identical to TRBD1. Losses at the gene ends were 2 bases for V and 2 bases for J; bases not matched to a gene: 3. The CDR3 is 15 residues long. From germline, CDR1 is LNHNV and CDR2 YYDKDF (reference sequence). Written as DNA, the CDR3 is TGTGCCACCAGCAGACGACAGGGTGGCAATCAGCCCCAGCATTTT. It codes for CATSRRQGGNQPQHF.

The gene calls are TRBV6-5 and TRBJ2-6; maybe TRBD2 (5 bases). This CDR3 is 16 amino acids long. V was pared by 3 bases and J by 0 bases, with 9 bases between. Germline values: CDR1 MNHEY, CDR2 SVGAGI. The CDR3 DNA sequence: TGTGCCAGCAGTTATGAGGGTAACTCTGGGGCCAACGTCCTGACTTTC. It specifies CASSYEGNSGANVLTF.

This clone was detected once. The chain employs TRBV5-1 and TRBJ2-2; 8 bases line up with TRBD1. The CDR3 has 18 residues. Germline CDR1 is SGHRS and CDR2 is YFSETQ. V was pared by 1 base and J by 7 bases, with 15 bases of the junction left unmatched. The CDR3 DNA is TGCGCCAGCAGCTTGACCTCGGGACAGGCCCTTGGTGGCGGGGAGCTGTTTTTT. As protein: CASSLTSGQALGGGELFF.

This clone was counted a few times. The V gene is TRBV3-1 (or the pseudogene TRBV3-2), the J gene TRBJ1-2, with TRBD1 as a possible D gene (5 bases). Trimming took 0 bases from V and 8 from J, leaving 16 bases between them. Germline CDR1 LGHDT, CDR2 YNNKEL (reference sequence). The length of the CDR3 is 15 residues. CDR3 sequence reads: CASSQDIYGGDGYTF. The CDR3 DNA is TGTGCCAGCAGCCAAGATATTTACGGGGGGGACGGCTACACCTTC.

This clone was seen only a few times. The gene calls are TRBV4-2 and TRBJ1-2; possible D gene TRBD1, 5 bases. This CDR3 has 14 residues. Germline V gene lookup returns CDR1 LGHNA and CDR2 YNFKEQ. The ends were cut back, 0 bases at V and 7 bases at J, with 12 bases in the middle. CDR3: CASSQEAGKFGYTF. The CDR3 DNA sequence: TGTGCCAGCAGCCAAGAGGCAGGGAAGTTTGGCTACACCTTC.

V is TRBV4-1 and J is TRBJ1-4, with TRBD1 as a possible D gene (6 bases). V was trimmed by 3 bases and J by 0 bases, leaving 14 bases between them. This CDR3 spans 17 amino acids. Per the germline V gene, CDR1 is MGHRA and CDR2 is YSYEKL. The CDR3: CASSQGTGRSTNEKLFF. CDR3 sequence (DNA): TGCGCCAGCAGCCAGGGCACAGGGCGTTCAACTAATGAAAAACTGTTTTTT.

This rearrangement joins TRBV10-2 to TRBJ1-1; D might be TRBD1 (6 bases). This CDR3 spans 14 amino acids. The ends were cut back, 8 bases at V and 3 bases at J, with 16 bases in the middle. The germline V gene has CDR1 WSHSY and CDR2 SAAADI. This CDR3 is CASLTDRQYTEAFF. DNA of the CDR3: TGCGCCAGCCTTACGGACAGACAGTACACTGAAGCTTTCTTT.

The chain carries TRBV5-1 and TRBJ2-7; D might be TRBD2 (6 bases). This CDR3 contains 14 residues. V was pared by 4 bases and J by 7 bases, with 18 bases between. The germline gives CDR1 SGHRS, CDR2 YFSETQ. The CDR3 spells CASSTLAPAGEQYF. In DNA, the CDR3 is TGCGCCAGCAGCACATTGGCCCCGGCGGGGGAGCAGTACTTC.

The chain links TRBV18 to TRBJ1-6; possibly TRBD1 for D (6 bases). The ends were cut back, 2 bases at V and 7 bases at J, with 9 bases in the middle. CDR3 length equals 14 residues. The germline V gene encodes CDR1 KGHSH and CDR2 LQKENI. The CDR3 sequence: CASSPGGGNSPLHF. CDR3 nucleotides: TGTGCCAGCTCACCAGGGGGGGGCAATTCACCCCTCCACTTT.

The CDR3 DNA reads as TGCGCCAGCATGGAGCCAGGGGGCGCCTACTTGGAGCAGTACTTC. Translation: CASMEPGGAYLEQYF. V and J are TRBV10-2 and TRBJ2-7; 8 nucleotides match TRBD1. Germline V lookup: CDR1 WSHSY, CDR2 SAAADI. The CDR3 extends over 15 amino acids. V shed 7 bases and J 7 bases; nucleotides not matched to a gene: 15.

The chain employs TRBV18 and TRBJ2-1; no firm D call. The CDR3 sequence is 14 residues long. Germline lookup yields CDR1 KGHSH and CDR2 LQKENI. Trimming removed 3 bases at V and 1 base at J, with 7 bases between. The CDR3 here is CASSPRTSYNEQFF. The CDR3 nucleotides are TGTGCCAGCTCACCGCGTACTTCCTACAATGAGCAGTTCTTC.

The V gene is TRBV5-1, the J gene TRBJ2-5; 15 bases fit TRBD2. CDR1 SGHRS and CDR2 YFSETQ come from the germline V gene. V gave up 4 bases and J gave up 5 bases; unmatched junction bases: 6. The CDR3 spans 16 residues. CDR3 in DNA: TGCGCCAGCAGCCCTGATGGGACTAGCGGGGGGGAGACCCAGTACTTC. It encodes CASSPDGTSGGETQYF.